The 8 T cell receptor beta chains presented below share a single source sample, sequenced in a study of blood T cell repertoires in COVID-19. Method: immunoSEQ multiplex PCR; TCRdb's copy keeps in-frame clones and lacks some. The data hold fewer than 80,000 clones, with around 83% observed a single time. The material sequenced was peripheral blood. The receptors were gathered from a woman of 80 years or more with acute or convalescent COVID-19.

The chain has TRBV10-3 and TRBJ2-3, with 8 bases fitting TRBD1. The CDR3 runs to 15 residues. Trimming cost V 0 bases and J 4 bases; bases outside gene matches: 3. CDR1 is ENHRY and CDR2 is SYGVKD in the germline V gene. The CDR3 sequence is CAISESPGGADTQYF. CDR3 sequence (DNA): TGTGCCATCAGTGAGTCGCCAGGGGGCGCAGATACGCAGTATTTT.

This sequence joins TRBV7-2 and TRBJ1-6; 8 bases are shared with TRBD1. V lost 2 bases and J lost 6; bases outside the gene matches: 3. This CDR3 has 15 residues. The germline CDR1 and CDR2 sequences are SGHTA and FQGNSA. Here the CDR3 DNA reads TGTGCCAGCAGCTTATCAGGGGGCCGTAATTCACCCCTCCACTTT. Its protein product is CASSLSGGRNSPLHF.

This chain uses TRBV12-5 with TRBJ2-1; D may be TRBD2 (7 bases). Trimming cost V 6 bases and J 9 bases, with 18 bases left between them. The length of the CDR3 is 14 residues. Germline CDR1 reads LGHNT; CDR2 reads FRNRAP. CDR3 nucleotides: TGTGCTAGTGGCGCTGAGGGGGGGGGCTTTGAGCAGTTCTTC. This translates into CASGAEGGGFEQFF.

A word on this clone: Likely a read error: the CDR3 ends without its conserved phenylalanine or tryptophan. Because the CDR3's place on the DNA is in doubt, the DNA is left out and the CDR3 is given as listed by TCRdb. This CDR3 reads CASRLDRGE. The chain links TRBV6-9 to TRBJ2-3; the D call in the table, TRBD1, was not verified against the DNA. The V gene's germline CDR1 is MNHGY and CDR2 SVAAGI. With termini counted, the CDR3 has 9 amino acids.

The CDR3 bases are TGTGCCAGCAGTCCGGGACTAGCGGGGCGCCGCACAGATACGCAGTATTTT. Protein sequence: CASSPGLAGRRTDTQYF. The V call is TRBV7-9, the J call TRBJ2-3; TRBD2 matches at 13 bases. The CDR3 has 17 residues. Germline assignment: CDR1 SEHNR and CDR2 FQNEAQ (reference sequence). V trimming: 6 bases; J trimming: 1 base; junction bases outside the gene matches: 7. Filled out from reference TRBV7-9 and TRBJ2-3, the complete variable domain reads DTGVSQNPRHKITKRGQNVTFRCDPISEHNRLYWYRQTLGQGPEFLTYFQNEAQLEKSRLLSDRFSAERPKGSFSTLEIQRTEQGDSAMYLCASSPGLAGRRTDTQYFGPGTRLTVL.

Regarding this clone: This sample includes further DNA sequences coding for the same CDR3. The chain is built from TRBV3-1 (or the pseudogene TRBV3-2) and TRBJ1-1; D remains unclear. V was trimmed by 4 bases and J by 1 base, leaving 7 bases between them. Per germline, CDR1 LGHDT and CDR2 YNNKEL (reference sequence). The CDR3 has 13 amino acids. CDR3 nucleotide sequence: TGTGCCAGCAGCCTGGGAGAGAACACTGAAGCTTTCTTT. This codes for CASSLGENTEAFF.

This clone is a singleton in its sample. The J gene is TRBJ2-5, the V gene TRBV7-8; the match to TRBD1 covers 8 bases. Germline V gene data show CDR1 as SGHVS and CDR2 as FQNEAQ. The CDR3 loop spans 16 amino acids. V lost 0 bases and J lost 5; bases outside the gene matches: 8. CDR3 sequence reads: CASSLALGQGGETQYF. DNA for the CDR3: TGTGCCAGCAGCTTAGCCCTTGGACAGGGTGGCGAGACCCAGTACTTC.

The chain combines TRBV6-5 with TRBJ2-1; possibly TRBD2 for D (5 bases). The CDR3 consists of 15 residues. V lost 5 bases and J 0 bases, leaving 11 bases between the germline ends. Germline V CDR1 and CDR2: MNHEY, SVGAGI. In nucleotides, the CDR3 is TGTGCCAGCAGTCCGAAAACTAGCTCCTACAATGAGCAGTTCTTC. This codes for CASSPKTSSYNEQFF.